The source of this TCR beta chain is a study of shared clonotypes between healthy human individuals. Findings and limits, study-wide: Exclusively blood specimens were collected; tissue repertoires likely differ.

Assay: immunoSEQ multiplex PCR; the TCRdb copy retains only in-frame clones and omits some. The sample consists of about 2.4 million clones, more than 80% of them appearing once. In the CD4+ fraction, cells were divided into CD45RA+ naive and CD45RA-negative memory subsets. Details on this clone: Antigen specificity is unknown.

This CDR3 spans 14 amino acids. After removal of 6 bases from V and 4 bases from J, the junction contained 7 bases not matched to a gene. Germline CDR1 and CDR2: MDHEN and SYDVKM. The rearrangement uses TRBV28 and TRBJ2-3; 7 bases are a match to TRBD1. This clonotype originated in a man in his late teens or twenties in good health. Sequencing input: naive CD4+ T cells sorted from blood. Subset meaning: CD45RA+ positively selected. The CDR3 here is CASRGRQGPDTQYF. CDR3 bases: TGTGCCAGCAGGGGAAGACAGGGCCCAGATACGCAGTATTTT.